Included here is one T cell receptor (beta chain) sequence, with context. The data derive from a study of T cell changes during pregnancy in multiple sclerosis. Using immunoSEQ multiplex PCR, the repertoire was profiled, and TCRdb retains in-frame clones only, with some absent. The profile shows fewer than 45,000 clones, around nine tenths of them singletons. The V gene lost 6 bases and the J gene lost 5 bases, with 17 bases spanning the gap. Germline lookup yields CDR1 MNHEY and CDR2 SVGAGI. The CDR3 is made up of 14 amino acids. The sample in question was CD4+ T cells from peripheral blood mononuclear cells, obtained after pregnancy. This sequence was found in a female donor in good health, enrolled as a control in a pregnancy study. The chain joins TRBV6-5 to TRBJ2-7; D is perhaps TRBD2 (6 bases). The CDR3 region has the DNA TGTGCCAGCAGCCGACTAGTCATGATCAACGAGCAGTACTTC. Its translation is CASSRLVMINEQYF.